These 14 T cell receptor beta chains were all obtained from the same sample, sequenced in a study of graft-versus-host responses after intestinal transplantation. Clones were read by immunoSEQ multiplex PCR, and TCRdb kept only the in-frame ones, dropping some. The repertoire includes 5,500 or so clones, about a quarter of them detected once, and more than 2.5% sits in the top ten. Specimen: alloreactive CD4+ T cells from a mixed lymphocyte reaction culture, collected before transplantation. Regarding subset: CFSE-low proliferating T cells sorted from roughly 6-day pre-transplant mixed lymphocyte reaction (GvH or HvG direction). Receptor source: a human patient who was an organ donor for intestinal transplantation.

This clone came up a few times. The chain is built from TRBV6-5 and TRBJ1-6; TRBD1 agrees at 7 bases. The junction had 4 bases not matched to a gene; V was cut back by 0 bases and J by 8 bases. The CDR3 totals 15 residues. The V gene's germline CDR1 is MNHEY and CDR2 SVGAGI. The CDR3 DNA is TGTGCCAGCAGTTACTCGACAGGGATTTATTCACCCCTCCACTTT. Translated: CASSYSTGIYSPLHF.

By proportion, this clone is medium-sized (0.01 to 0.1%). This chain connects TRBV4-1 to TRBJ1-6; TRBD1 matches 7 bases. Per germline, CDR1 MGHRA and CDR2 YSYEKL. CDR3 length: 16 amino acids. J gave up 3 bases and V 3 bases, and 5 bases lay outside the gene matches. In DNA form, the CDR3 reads TGCGCCAGCAGCCAGCAAACAGGGGACTATAATTCACCCCTCCACTTT. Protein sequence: CASSQQTGDYNSPLHF.

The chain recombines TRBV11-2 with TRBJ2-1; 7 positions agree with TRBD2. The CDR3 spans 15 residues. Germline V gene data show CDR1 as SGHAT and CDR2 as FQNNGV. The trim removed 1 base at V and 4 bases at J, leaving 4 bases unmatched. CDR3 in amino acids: CASSLGGGRYNEQFF. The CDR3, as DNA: TGTGCCAGCAGCTTAGGCGGGGGACGATACAATGAGCAGTTCTTC.

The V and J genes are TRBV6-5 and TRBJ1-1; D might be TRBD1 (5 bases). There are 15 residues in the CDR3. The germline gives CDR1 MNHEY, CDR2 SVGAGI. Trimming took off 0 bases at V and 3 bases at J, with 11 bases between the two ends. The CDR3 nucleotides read TGTGCCAGCAGTTACTCGGTTTGGGGGGACACTGAAGCTTTCTTT. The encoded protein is CASSYSVWGDTEAFF.

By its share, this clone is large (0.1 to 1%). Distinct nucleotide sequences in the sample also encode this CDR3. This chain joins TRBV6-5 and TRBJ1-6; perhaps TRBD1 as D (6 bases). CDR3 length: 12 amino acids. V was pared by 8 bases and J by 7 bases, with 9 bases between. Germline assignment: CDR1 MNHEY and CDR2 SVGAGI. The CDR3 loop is CASGRGNSPLHF. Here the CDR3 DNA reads TGTGCCAGCGGCAGGGGAAATTCACCCCTCCACTTT.

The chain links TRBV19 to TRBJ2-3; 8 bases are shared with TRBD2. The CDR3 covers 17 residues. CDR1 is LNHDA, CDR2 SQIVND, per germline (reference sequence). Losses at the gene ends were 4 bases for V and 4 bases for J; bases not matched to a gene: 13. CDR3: CASSTKGTRGLSDTQYF. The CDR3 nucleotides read TGTGCCAGTAGTACAAAGGGGACTAGGGGCTTATCAGATACGCAGTATTTT. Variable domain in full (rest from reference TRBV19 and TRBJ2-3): DGGITQSPKYLFRKEGQNVTLSCEQNLNHDAMYWYRQDPGQGLRLIYYSQIVNDFQKGDIAEGYSVSREKKESFPLTVTSAQKNPTAFYLCASSTKGTRGLSDTQYFGPGTRLTVL.

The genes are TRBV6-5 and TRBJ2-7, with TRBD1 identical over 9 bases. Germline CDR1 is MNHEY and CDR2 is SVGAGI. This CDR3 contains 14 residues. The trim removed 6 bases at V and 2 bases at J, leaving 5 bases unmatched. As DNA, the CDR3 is TGTGCCAGCAGCCATGGGACAGGGCCCTACGAGCAGTACTTC. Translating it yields CASSHGTGPYEQYF.

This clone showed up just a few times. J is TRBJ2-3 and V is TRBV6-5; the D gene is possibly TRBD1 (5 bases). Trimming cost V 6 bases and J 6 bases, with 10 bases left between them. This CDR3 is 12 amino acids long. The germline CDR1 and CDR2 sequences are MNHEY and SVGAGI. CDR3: CASRGSGDTQYF. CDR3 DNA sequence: TGTGCCAGCAGAGGATCAGGGGATACGCAGTATTTT.

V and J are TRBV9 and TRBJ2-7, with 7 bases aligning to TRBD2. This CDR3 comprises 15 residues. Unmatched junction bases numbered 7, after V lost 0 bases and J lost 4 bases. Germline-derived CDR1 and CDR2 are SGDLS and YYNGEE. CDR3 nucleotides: TGTGCCAGCAGCGTAGGACTAGCCCAAGCATACGAGCAGTACTTC. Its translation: CASSVGLAQAYEQYF.

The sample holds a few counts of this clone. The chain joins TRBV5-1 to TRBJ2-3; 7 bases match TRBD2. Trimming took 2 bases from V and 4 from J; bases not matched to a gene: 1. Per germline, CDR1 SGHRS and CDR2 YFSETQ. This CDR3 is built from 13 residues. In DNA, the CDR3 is TGCGCCAGCAGCTTCAGCGGGGCAGATACGCAGTATTTT. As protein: CASSFSGADTQYF.

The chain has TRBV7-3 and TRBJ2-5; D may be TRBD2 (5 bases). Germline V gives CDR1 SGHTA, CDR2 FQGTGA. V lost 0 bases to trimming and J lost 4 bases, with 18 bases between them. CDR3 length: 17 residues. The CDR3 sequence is CASSLTGSTRRGETQYF. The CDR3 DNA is TGTGCCAGCAGCTTAACAGGCTCAACTAGGCGTGGAGAGACCCAGTACTTC.

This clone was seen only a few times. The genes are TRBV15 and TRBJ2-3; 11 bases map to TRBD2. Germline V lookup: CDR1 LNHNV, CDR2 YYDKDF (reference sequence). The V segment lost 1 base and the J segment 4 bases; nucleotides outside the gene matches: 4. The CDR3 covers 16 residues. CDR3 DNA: TGTGCCACCAGCAGAGTACTAGCGGGGGCTTCAGATACGCAGTATTTT. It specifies CATSRVLAGASDTQYF.

The CDR3 coding sequence is TGTGCCTGGAGTGTTCCCTTGAGGACCCAGTACTTC. It yields the protein CAWSVPLRTQYF. This sequence joins TRBV30 and TRBJ2-5; D gene ambiguous. Trimming took 0 bases from V and 7 from J, leaving 9 bases between them. Germline assignment: CDR1 GTSNPN and CDR2 SVGIG (reference sequence). CDR3 length: 12 amino acids.

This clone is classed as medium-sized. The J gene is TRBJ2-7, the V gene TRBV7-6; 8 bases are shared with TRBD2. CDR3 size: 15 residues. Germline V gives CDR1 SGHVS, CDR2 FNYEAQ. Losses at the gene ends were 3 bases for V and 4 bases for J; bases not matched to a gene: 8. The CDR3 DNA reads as TGTGCCAGCAGCTTGAGGGTAGCGGGACCTTACGAGCAGTACTTC. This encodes CASSLRVAGPYEQYF.